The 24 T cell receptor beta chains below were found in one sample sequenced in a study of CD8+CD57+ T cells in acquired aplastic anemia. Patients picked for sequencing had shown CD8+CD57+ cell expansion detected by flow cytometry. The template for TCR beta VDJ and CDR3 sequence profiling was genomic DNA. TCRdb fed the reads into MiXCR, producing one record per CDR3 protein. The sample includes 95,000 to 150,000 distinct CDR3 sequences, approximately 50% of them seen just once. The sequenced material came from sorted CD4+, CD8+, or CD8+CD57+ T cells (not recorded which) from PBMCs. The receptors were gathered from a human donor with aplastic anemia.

The CDR3 is CASATRTNYGYTF. The DNA of the CDR3 is TGTGCCAGCGCGACTCGGACTAACTATGGCTACACCTTC. This chain uses TRBV7-8 with TRBJ1-2, with unresolved D. Deletions cut 8 bases from V and 0 bases from J, with 10 bases between. The CDR3 spans 13 residues. Germline assignment: CDR1 SGHVS and CDR2 FQNEAQ.

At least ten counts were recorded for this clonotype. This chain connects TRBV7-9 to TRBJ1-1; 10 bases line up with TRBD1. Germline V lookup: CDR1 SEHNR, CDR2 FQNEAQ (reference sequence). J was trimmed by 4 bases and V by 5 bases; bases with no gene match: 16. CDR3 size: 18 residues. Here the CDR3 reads CASSIPIRQGAAGTEAFF. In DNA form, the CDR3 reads TGTGCCAGCAGCATCCCTATAAGACAGGGGGCTGCCGGCACTGAAGCTTTCTTT.

CDR3 amino acids: CATERSSPQHF. The CDR3 nucleotides read TGTGCCACCGAAAGATCCTCGCCCCAGCATTTT. This chain joins TRBV6-2 or TRBV6-3 and TRBJ1-5; D not certain. CDR3 length: 11 amino acids. CDR1 is MNHEY, CDR2 SVGEGT, per germline. V gave up 10 bases and J gave up 9 bases, with 13 bases separating them.

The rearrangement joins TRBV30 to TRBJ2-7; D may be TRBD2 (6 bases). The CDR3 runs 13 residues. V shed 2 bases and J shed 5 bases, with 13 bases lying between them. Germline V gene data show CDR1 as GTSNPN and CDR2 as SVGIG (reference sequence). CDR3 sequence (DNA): TGTGCCTGGAGTCAAAACGGGGGTCACGAGCAGTACTTC. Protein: CAWSQNGGHEQYF.

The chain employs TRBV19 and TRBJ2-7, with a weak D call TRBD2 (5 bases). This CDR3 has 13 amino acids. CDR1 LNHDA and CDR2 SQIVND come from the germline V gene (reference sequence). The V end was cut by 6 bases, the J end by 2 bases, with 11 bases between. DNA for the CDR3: TGTGCCAGTAGGGCTAGCCATACCTACGAGCAGTACTTC. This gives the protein CASRASHTYEQYF.

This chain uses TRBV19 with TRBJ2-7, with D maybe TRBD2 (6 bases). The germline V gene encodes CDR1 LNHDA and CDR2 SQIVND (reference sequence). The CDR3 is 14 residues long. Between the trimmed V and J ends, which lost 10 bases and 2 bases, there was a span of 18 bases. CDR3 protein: CATGRPGGAYEQYF. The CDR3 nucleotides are TGTGCCACCGGACGGCCCGGCGGGGCCTACGAGCAGTACTTC.

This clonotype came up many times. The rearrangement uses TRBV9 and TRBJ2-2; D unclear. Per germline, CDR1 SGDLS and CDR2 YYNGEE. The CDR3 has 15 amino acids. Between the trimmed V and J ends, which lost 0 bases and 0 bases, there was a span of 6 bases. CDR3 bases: TGTGCCAGCAGCGTAGTTAACGCGAACACCGGGGAGCTGTTTTTT. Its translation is CASSVVNANTGELFF.

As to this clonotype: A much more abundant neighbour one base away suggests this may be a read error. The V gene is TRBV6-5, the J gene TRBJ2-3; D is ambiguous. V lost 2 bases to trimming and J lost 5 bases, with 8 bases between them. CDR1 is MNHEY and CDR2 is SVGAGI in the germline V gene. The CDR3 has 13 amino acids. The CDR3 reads CASSYLLEDTQYF. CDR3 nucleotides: TGTGCCAGCAGTTACCTTCTGGAAGATACGCAGTATTTT.

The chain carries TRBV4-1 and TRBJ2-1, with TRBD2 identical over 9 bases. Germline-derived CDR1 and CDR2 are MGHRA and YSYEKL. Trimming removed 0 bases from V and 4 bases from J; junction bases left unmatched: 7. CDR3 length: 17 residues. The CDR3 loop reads CASSQDPSGGSYNEQFF. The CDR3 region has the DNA TGCGCCAGCAGCCAAGATCCCAGCGGGGGGTCTTACAATGAGCAGTTCTTC.

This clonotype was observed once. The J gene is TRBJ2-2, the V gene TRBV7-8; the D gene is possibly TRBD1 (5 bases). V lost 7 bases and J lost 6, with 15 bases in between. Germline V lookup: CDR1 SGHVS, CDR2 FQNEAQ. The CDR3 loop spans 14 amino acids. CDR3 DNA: TGTGCCAGCACTGAAAGGGTAGGGGCCGGGGAGCTGTTTTTT. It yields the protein CASTERVGAGELFF. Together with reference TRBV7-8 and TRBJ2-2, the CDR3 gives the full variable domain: GAGVSQSPRYKVAKRGQDVALRCDPISGHVSLFWYQQALGQGPEFLTYFQNEAQLDKSGLPSDRFFAERPEGSVSTLKIQRTQQEDSAVYLCASTERVGAGELFFGEGSRLTVL.

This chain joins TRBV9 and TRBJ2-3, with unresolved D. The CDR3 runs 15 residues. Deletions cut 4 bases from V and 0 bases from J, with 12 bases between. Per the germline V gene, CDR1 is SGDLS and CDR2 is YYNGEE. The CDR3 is CASSLGKTSTDTQYF. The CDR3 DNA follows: TGTGCCAGCAGCCTTGGGAAGACTAGCACAGATACGCAGTATTTT.

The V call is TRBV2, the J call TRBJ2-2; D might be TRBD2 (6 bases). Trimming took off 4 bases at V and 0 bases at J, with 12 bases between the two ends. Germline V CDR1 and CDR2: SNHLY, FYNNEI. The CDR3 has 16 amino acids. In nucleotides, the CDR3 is TGTGCCAGCAGTGCAAGTAGCGGAACGAACACCGGGGAGCTGTTTTTT. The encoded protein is CASSASSGTNTGELFF.

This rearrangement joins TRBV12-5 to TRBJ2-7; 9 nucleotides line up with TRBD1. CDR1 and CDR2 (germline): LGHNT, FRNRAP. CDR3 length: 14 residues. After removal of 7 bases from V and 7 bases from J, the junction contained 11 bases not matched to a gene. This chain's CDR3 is CASAKTGGVEEQYF. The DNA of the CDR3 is TGTGCTAGTGCCAAGACAGGGGGTGTGGAAGAGCAGTACTTC.

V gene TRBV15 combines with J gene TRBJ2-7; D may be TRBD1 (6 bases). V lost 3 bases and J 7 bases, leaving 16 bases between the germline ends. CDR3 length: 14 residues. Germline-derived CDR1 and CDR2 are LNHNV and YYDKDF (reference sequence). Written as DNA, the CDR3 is TGTGCCACCAGCAGTCACGACAGGCTACGGGAGCAGTACTTC. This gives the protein CATSSHDRLREQYF.

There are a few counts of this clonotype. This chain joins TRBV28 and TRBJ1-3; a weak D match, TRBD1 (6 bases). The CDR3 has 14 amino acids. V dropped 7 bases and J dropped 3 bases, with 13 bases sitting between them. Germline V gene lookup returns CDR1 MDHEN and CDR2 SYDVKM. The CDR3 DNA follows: TGTGCCAGCAACCAAGACAGGTTTGGAAACACCATATATTTT. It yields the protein CASNQDRFGNTIYF. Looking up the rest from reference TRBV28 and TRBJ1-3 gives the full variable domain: DVKVTQSSRYLVKRTGEKVFLECVQDMDHENMFWYRQDPGLGLRLIYFSYDVKMKEKGDIPEGYSVSREKKERFSLILESASTNQTSMYLCASNQDRFGNTIYFGEGSWLTVV.

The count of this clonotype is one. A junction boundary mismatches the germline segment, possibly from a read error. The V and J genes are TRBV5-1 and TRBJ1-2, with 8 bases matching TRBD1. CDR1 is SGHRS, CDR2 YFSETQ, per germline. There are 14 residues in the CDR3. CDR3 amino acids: CANSLDGQGMDYTF. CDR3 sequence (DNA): TGCGCCAACAGCTTGGACGGACAGGGAATGGACTACACCTTC.

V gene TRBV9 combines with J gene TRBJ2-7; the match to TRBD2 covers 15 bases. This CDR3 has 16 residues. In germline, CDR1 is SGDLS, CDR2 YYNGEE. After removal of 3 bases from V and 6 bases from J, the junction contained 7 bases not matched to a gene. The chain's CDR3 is CASSDGTSGRKGEQYF. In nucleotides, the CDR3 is TGTGCCAGCAGCGACGGGACTAGCGGGAGGAAGGGCGAGCAGTACTTC. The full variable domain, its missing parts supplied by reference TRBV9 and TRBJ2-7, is DSGVTQTPKHLITATGQRVTLRCSPRSGDLSVYWYQQSLDQGLQFLIQYYNGEERAKGNILERFSAQQFPDLHSELNLSSLELGDSALYFCASSDGTSGRKGEQYFGPGTRLTVT.

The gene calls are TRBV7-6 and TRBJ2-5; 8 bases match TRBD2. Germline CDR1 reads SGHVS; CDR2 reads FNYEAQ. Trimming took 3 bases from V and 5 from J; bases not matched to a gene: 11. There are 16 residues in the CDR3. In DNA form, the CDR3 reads TGTGCCAGCAGCTTTTGGGATACGGGGGGGCGGGAGACCCAGTACTTC. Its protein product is CASSFWDTGGRETQYF.

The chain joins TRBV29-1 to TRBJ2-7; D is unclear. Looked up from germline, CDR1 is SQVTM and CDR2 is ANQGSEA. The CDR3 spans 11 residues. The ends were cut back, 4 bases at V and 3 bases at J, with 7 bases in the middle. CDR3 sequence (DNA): TGCAGCGTTGGCGAACTCTACGAGCAGTACTTC. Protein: CSVGELYEQYF.

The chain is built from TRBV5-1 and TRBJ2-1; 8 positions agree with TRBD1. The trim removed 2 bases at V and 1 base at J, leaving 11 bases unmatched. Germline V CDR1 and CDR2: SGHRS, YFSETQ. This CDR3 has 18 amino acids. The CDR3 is CASSLRKGQGASYNEQFF. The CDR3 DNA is TGCGCCAGCAGCTTAAGAAAAGGACAGGGAGCGTCCTACAATGAGCAGTTCTTC.

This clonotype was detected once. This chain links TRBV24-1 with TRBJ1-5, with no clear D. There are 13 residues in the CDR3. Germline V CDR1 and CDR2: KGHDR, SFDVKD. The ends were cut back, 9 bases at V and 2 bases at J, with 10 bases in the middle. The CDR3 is CATRAAGNQPQHF. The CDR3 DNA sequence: TGTGCCACCCGGGCCGCGGGCAATCAGCCCCAGCATTTT.

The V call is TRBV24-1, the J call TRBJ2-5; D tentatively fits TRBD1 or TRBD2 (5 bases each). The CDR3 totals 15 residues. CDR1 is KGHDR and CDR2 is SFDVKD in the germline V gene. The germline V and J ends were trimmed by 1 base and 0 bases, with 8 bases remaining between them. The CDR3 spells CATSDFEGNQETQYF. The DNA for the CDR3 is TGTGCCACCAGTGATTTTGAGGGGAACCAAGAGACCCAGTACTTC.

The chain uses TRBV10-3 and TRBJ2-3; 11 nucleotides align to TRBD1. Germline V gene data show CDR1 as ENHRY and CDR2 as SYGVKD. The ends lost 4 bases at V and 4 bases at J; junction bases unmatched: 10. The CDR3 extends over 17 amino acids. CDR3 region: CAISVGDRGGGADTQYF. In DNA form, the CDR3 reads TGTGCCATCAGTGTGGGGGACAGGGGGGGGGGAGCAGATACGCAGTATTTT.

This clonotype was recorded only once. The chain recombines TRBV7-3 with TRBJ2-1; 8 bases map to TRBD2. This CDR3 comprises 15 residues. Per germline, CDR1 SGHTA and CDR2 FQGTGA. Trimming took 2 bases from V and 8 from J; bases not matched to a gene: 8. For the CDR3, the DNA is TGTGCCAGCAGCTTACGCCCAGCGGGAGTCCATGAGCAGTTCTTC. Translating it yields CASSLRPAGVHEQFF.